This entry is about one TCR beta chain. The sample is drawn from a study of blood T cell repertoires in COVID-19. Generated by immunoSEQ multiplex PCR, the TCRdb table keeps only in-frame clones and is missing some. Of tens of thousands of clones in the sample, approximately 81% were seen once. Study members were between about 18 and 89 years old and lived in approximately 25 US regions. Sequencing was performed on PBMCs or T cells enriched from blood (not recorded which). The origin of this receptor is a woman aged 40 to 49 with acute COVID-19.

Written as DNA, the CDR3 is TGTGCCAGCAGTTTGGCAGGGGGCATTGGAAACATTCAGTACTTC. Translating it yields CASSLAGGIGNIQYF. The genes are TRBV28 and TRBJ2-4; 8 bases are a match to TRBD1. The CDR3 covers 15 residues. In germline, CDR1 is MDHEN, CDR2 SYDVKM. J gave up 6 bases and V 3 bases, and 7 bases lay outside the gene matches.